The next 5 T cell receptor beta chains were all read from a single sample in a study of cytomegalovirus exposure and HLA in healthy donors. The PCR was carried out with 60 Vbeta primers and 13 Jbeta primers. The protocol was immunoSEQ multiplex PCR, while the TCRdb copy is restricted to in-frame clones and leaves out a portion. The sample lists some 140,000 clones; approximately 80% were seen once. The sequenced sample consisted of PBMCs. These receptors were taken from a woman aged 45-65 years in good health and CMV-seropositive.

The rearrangement joins TRBV28 to TRBJ1-4; D uncertain. Germline values: CDR1 MDHEN, CDR2 SYDVKM. V was shortened by 3 bases and J by 0 bases, with 8 bases between the two germline ends. There are 15 residues in the CDR3. The CDR3 spells CASSFATSTNEKLFF. As DNA, the CDR3 is TGTGCCAGCAGTTTCGCTACTTCAACTAATGAAAAACTGTTTTTT.

This chain uses TRBV6-5 with TRBJ1-2, with D unclear. Germline values: CDR1 MNHEY, CDR2 SVGAGI. This CDR3 has 11 amino acids. The ends were cut back, 4 bases at V and 8 bases at J, with 8 bases in the middle. Written as DNA, the CDR3 is TGTGCCAGCAGTTCCCCCCGGGGCTACACCTTC. Amino acids: CASSSPRGYTF.

The chain couples TRBV27 to TRBJ1-6, with 8 bases identical to TRBD1. The trim removed 5 bases at V and 4 bases at J, leaving 4 bases unmatched. The CDR3 consists of 15 residues. Germline values: CDR1 MNHEY, CDR2 SMNVEV (reference sequence). The CDR3 region is CASSQRTGYNSPLHF. The CDR3 bases are TGTGCCAGCAGTCAAAGGACAGGGTATAATTCACCCCTCCACTTT.

This chain uses TRBV6-5 with TRBJ1-5, with 10 bases aligning to TRBD1. Germline loops: CDR1 MNHEY, CDR2 SVGAGI. This CDR3 has 15 residues. The trim removed 6 bases at V and 3 bases at J, leaving 5 bases unmatched. The chain's CDR3 is CASSPGTGDNQPQHF. CDR3 nucleotide sequence: TGTGCCAGCAGCCCCGGGACAGGGGACAATCAGCCCCAGCATTTT.

The CDR3 coding sequence is TGTGCCAGCAGCTTAAATGGGCGCGGGGCCTACAATGAGCAGTTCTTC. This sequence encodes CASSLNGRGAYNEQFF. The chain couples TRBV7-8 to TRBJ2-1, with D maybe TRBD2 (6 bases). The CDR3 is 16 amino acids. Trimming removed 2 bases at V and 2 bases at J, with 13 bases between. Per germline, CDR1 SGHVS and CDR2 FQNEAQ.